This T cell receptor (beta chain) was profiled in a study of beta chain features in type 1 diabetes. The CDR3 runs to 13 residues. Per the germline V gene, CDR1 is SGHNT and CDR2 is YYREEE (reference sequence). V was pared by 0 bases and J by 5 bases, with 8 bases between. The sequenced template was cDNA made from the entire isolated RNA. Only in-frame clones appear in the TCRdb table, and some are missing; sequencing was by immunoSEQ multiplex PCR. Here the sample spans fewer than 250,000 clones, around 14% being singletons. Purities in excess of 95% were seen in all sorted populations. This clone came up a few times.

The receptor was derived from a woman aged 40 to 50 in good health. The V gene is TRBV5-4, the J gene TRBJ2-5, with D possibly matching TRBD2 (6 bases). Material: naive CD4+ T cells from blood. The DNA of the CDR3 is TGTGCCAGCAGCTTGGGACGGGGGGAGACCCAGTACTTC. Translating it yields CASSLGRGETQYF.